This T cell receptor beta chain stems from a study of cytomegalovirus exposure and HLA in healthy donors. Study-wide results and limits: The study had only CMV serostatus as immune exposure information.

PCR was performed using 60 Vbeta and 13 Jbeta primers. Sequencing was performed with immunoSEQ multiplex PCR; in TCRdb, only in-frame clones are kept and a portion is missing. The table records roughly 90,000 clones, 75% to 85% of them present only once. Details on this clone: Antigen: not known.

The source of this sequence is a man younger than 35 in good health and CMV-seronegative. The sample was PBMCs.

CDR3 protein: CASRISVAGELFF. The CDR3 DNA reads as TGTGCCAGTAGAATCAGCGTGGCCGGGGAGCTGTTTTTT. This sequence joins TRBV19 and TRBJ2-2; D not resolved. The CDR3 runs 13 residues. The ends were cut back, 6 bases at V and 6 bases at J, with 11 bases in the middle. The germline V gene encodes CDR1 LNHDA and CDR2 SQIVND (reference sequence).